Listed below are T cell receptor beta chains from one sample, sequenced in a study of shared clonotypes between healthy human individuals. Clones were sequenced by immunoSEQ multiplex PCR, and TCRdb holds only the in-frame ones, with some missing. The sample has 1,100,000 or so clones, about 84% seen once; the top ten hold about 0.52%. The sample comprised memory CD4+ T cells from PBMCs. The receptors stem from a man aged 18-30 years in good health. Some clones in this sample may be carry-over from other donors' samples. Each CDR3 is given with its conserved first and last residue. The D gene is left open where the match is weak. Clone sizes are given selectively: once, few, many, or a class where the clone is expanded.

cdr3_aa,cdr3_nt,j_call,clone_size,v_call,d_call
CASSIGTGYMNTEAFF,TGTGCCAGTAGTATAGGAACAGGGTACATGAACACTGAAGCTTTCTTT,TRBJ1-1,-,TRBV19,-
CASSLGGSNYGYTF,TGCGCCAGCAGCTTGGGAGGGAGTAACTATGGCTACACCTTC,TRBJ1-2,-,TRBV5-1,-
CASSIPGRIQETQYF,TGTGCCAGTAGTATACCGGGACGGATCCAAGAGACCCAGTACTTC,TRBJ2-5,-,TRBV19,-
CAWARGTGGIETQYF,TGTGCCTGGGCAAGAGGGACAGGGGGCATAGAGACCCAGTACTTC,TRBJ2-5,many,TRBV30,TRBD1
CASSLSLETQYF,TGCGCCAGCAGCTTGTCCTTGGAGACCCAGTACTTC,TRBJ2-5,-,TRBV5-1,-
CASRRDRGQNYEQYF,TGTGCCAGCCGGCGTGACAGGGGGCAAAACTACGAGCAGTACTTC,TRBJ2-7,-,TRBV6-5,TRBD1
CASSLATYNYGYTF,TGTGCCAGCAGCTTAGCCACTTACAACTATGGCTACACCTTC,TRBJ1-2,few,TRBV7-2,-
CASSYGFGPNTEAFF,TGTGCCAGCAGTTACGGCTTCGGTCCAAACACTGAAGCTTTCTTT,TRBJ1-1,-,TRBV6-6,-
CASSVSSRDYEQYF,TGTGCCAGCAGCGTATCATCCCGGGACTACGAGCAGTACTTC,TRBJ2-7,few,TRBV9,-
CASSFTRGTVEAFF,TGTGCCAGCAGCTTTACCAGGGGGACCGTTGAAGCTTTCTTT,TRBJ1-1,few,TRBV11-2,TRBD1
CASSSTAGVITDTQYF,TGTGCCAGCAGCTCCACGGCGGGAGTCATCACAGATACGCAGTATTTT,TRBJ2-3,-,TRBV11-2,TRBD2
CASSGLQGTRDTQYF,TGCGCCAGCAGCGGCCTACAGGGGACTAGAGATACGCAGTATTTT,TRBJ2-3,-,TRBV5-1,-
CASSSAGWGTDTQYF,TGTGCCAGTAGCAGCGCAGGGTGGGGCACAGATACGCAGTATTTT,TRBJ2-3,-,TRBV19,-
CASSWGVADPVHEQYF,TGCGCCAGCAGCTGGGGTGTAGCGGACCCAGTTCACGAGCAGTACTTC,TRBJ2-7,-,TRBV5-1,-
CATAPRDRGYNEQFF,TGTGCCACCGCTCCGCGGGACAGGGGTTACAATGAGCAGTTCTTC,TRBJ2-1,-,TRBV6-6,TRBD1
CASSLAPSGRTEQYF,TGTGCCAGCAGCTTAGCCCCTAGCGGGAGGACCGAGCAGTACTTC,TRBJ2-7,-,TRBV7-6,TRBD2
CASSPWASGSSGELFF,TGTGCCAGCAGCCCGTGGGCTAGCGGGAGTTCGGGGGAGCTGTTTTTT,TRBJ2-2,-,TRBV9,TRBD2
CASSIWTGAEITEAFF,TGTGCCAGTAGTATATGGACAGGGGCCGAGATCACTGAAGCTTTCTTT,TRBJ1-1,-,TRBV19,TRBD1
CASRRGQETQYF,TGCGCCAGCAGGAGGGGCCAAGAGACCCAGTACTTC,TRBJ2-5,-,TRBV5-1,-
CASSLGDRAGANVLTF,TGCGCCAGCAGCTTGGGGGACAGGGCTGGGGCCAACGTCCTGACTTTC,TRBJ2-6,once,TRBV5-1,TRBD1
CASSLGLAGVIGELFF,TGTGCCAGCAGCCTCGGACTAGCGGGAGTTATCGGGGAGCTGTTTTTT,TRBJ2-2,-,TRBV7-2,TRBD2
CASSLSPATSGRPRTDTQYF,TGTGCCAGCAGTTTATCCCCCGCGACTAGCGGGAGACCCCGCACAGATACGCAGTATTTT,TRBJ2-3,-,TRBV27,TRBD2
CASTADRGPYEQYF,TGTGCCAGCACCGCGGACAGGGGACCCTACGAGCAGTACTTC,TRBJ2-7,-,TRBV2,TRBD1